The 10 T cell receptor beta chains in this list originate from one sample, sequenced in a study of shared clonotypes between healthy human individuals. Sequencing was performed with immunoSEQ multiplex PCR; in TCRdb, only in-frame clones are kept and a portion is missing. This table has some 200,000 clones, 50% to 80% appearing once. The sequenced material came from memory CD4+ T cells sorted from blood. As for subset: CD45RA-negative fraction. The receptors here all came from a man aged 30 to 39 in good health.

The chain recombines TRBV4-3 with TRBJ2-1, with D maybe TRBD2 (6 bases). Germline V gene data show CDR1 as LGHNA and CDR2 as YSLEER. This CDR3 is built from 15 residues. With 5 bases removed from V and 4 bases from J, the gap between germline ends came to 15 bases. Written as DNA, the CDR3 is TGCGCCAGCAGCTTCGGGACTGCAGAATACAATGAGCAGTTCTTC. Protein product: CASSFGTAEYNEQFF.

This chain connects TRBV5-1 to TRBJ2-7; D not certain. The CDR3 covers 15 residues. Looked up from germline, CDR1 is SGHRS and CDR2 is YFSETQ. V was clipped by 4 bases and J by 1 base, with 15 bases between them. Written as DNA, the CDR3 is TGCGCCAGCAGCGGTAACGGTTTGAGGTCCTACGAGCAGTACTTC. Residues: CASSGNGLRSYEQYF.

CDR3 bases: TGTGCCAGCAGCGACCTCCCGTCGGGGGGACGTGAGGAGCAGTACTTC. Protein product: CASSDLPSGGREEQYF. This chain joins TRBV9 and TRBJ2-7, with TRBD2 matching 7 bases. From germline, CDR1 is SGDLS and CDR2 YYNGEE. This CDR3 has 16 residues. With V trimmed by 3 bases and J by 7 bases, 16 bases remained unmatched.

The rearrangement uses TRBV4-3 and TRBJ2-1; 7 bases agree with TRBD1. Germline V gene data show CDR1 as LGHNA and CDR2 as YSLEER. This CDR3 has 15 residues. The V and J ends lost 3 bases and 3 bases, in that order; junction bases with no gene match: 5. The CDR3 nucleotides read TGCGCCAGCAGCCAGAGGGGGCCCGTCTACAATGAGCAGTTCTTC. Amino acids: CASSQRGPVYNEQFF.

The chain joins TRBV5-6 to TRBJ1-1; possible D gene TRBD1, 5 bases. Germline CDR1 is SGHDT and CDR2 is YYEEEE. Trimming took off 4 bases at V and 0 bases at J, with 10 bases between the two ends. The CDR3 is made up of 14 amino acids. CDR3 amino acids: CASSRLTVNTEAFF. The CDR3 DNA reads as TGTGCCAGCAGCCGCCTGACAGTGAACACTGAAGCTTTCTTT.

This clone was detected many times. The chain recombines TRBV2 with TRBJ1-1; D remains unclear. V lost 3 bases to trimming and J lost 7 bases, with 15 bases between them. Germline V gives CDR1 SNHLY, CDR2 FYNNEI. There are 14 residues in the CDR3. CDR3 bases: TGTGCCAGCAGTGATTATTACAGACTAAATGAAGCTTTCTTT. Protein sequence: CASSDYYRLNEAFF.

This clone has only a few counts. J is TRBJ2-1 and V is TRBV10-3; D is perhaps TRBD2 (5 bases). V was trimmed by 2 bases and J by 9 bases, leaving 14 bases between them. Germline lookup yields CDR1 ENHRY and CDR2 SYGVKD. The CDR3 extends over 14 amino acids. The DNA of the CDR3 is TGTGCCATCAGTGAGATTGGGAGTCGAGGTGAGCAGTTCTTC. It yields the protein CAISEIGSRGEQFF.

This clone occurred once. The chain employs TRBV7-8 and TRBJ2-5; 12 nucleotides match TRBD2. The CDR3 length is 16 residues. CDR1 and CDR2 (germline): SGHVS, FQNEAQ. Germline trimming cut 5 bases from V and 4 bases from J; bases unmatched to any gene: 8. The CDR3 DNA follows: TGTGCCAGCAGCCGTATTCTAGCGGGAGGGAGAGAGACCCAGTACTTC. It translates to CASSRILAGGRETQYF.

The J gene is TRBJ1-2, the V gene TRBV10-3, with 11 bases matching TRBD1. J gave up 2 bases and V 8 bases, and 4 bases lay outside the gene matches. Germline values: CDR1 ENHRY, CDR2 SYGVKD. This CDR3 comprises 14 residues. The CDR3 region is CAIEDRGRNYGYTF. Here the CDR3 DNA reads TGTGCCATCGAGGACAGGGGGCGCAACTATGGCTACACCTTC.

This chain connects TRBV9 to TRBJ2-7; 8 nucleotides align to TRBD1. J lost 4 bases, V lost 3 bases, and 6 bases had no gene match. Germline lookup yields CDR1 SGDLS and CDR2 YYNGEE. The CDR3 length is 14 residues. The CDR3 DNA sequence: TGTGCCAGCAGCGACGGGACAGGACATTACGAGCAGTACTTC. It encodes CASSDGTGHYEQYF.